This TCR beta chain is drawn from a study of shared clonotypes between healthy human individuals. The CDR3 loop spans 14 amino acids. Germline V CDR1 and CDR2: SGHRS, YFSETQ. V was clipped by 2 bases and J by 7 bases; unmatched bases: 6. Here immunoSEQ multiplex PCR was the method, and the copy in TCRdb shows in-frame clones only, minus some. Of approximately 2.4 million clones listed, about 94% were seen once; the top ten hold roughly 0.13%. This TCR came from a man in his late teens or twenties in good health. The rearrangement joins TRBV5-1 to TRBJ2-1; TRBD1 matches at 7 bases. The source material was naive CD4+ T cells sorted from blood. Described subset: CD45RA+ positively selected. The CDR3 protein is CASSLQGSENEQFF. As DNA, the CDR3 is TGCGCCAGCAGCTTACAGGGGTCTGAGAATGAGCAGTTCTTC.